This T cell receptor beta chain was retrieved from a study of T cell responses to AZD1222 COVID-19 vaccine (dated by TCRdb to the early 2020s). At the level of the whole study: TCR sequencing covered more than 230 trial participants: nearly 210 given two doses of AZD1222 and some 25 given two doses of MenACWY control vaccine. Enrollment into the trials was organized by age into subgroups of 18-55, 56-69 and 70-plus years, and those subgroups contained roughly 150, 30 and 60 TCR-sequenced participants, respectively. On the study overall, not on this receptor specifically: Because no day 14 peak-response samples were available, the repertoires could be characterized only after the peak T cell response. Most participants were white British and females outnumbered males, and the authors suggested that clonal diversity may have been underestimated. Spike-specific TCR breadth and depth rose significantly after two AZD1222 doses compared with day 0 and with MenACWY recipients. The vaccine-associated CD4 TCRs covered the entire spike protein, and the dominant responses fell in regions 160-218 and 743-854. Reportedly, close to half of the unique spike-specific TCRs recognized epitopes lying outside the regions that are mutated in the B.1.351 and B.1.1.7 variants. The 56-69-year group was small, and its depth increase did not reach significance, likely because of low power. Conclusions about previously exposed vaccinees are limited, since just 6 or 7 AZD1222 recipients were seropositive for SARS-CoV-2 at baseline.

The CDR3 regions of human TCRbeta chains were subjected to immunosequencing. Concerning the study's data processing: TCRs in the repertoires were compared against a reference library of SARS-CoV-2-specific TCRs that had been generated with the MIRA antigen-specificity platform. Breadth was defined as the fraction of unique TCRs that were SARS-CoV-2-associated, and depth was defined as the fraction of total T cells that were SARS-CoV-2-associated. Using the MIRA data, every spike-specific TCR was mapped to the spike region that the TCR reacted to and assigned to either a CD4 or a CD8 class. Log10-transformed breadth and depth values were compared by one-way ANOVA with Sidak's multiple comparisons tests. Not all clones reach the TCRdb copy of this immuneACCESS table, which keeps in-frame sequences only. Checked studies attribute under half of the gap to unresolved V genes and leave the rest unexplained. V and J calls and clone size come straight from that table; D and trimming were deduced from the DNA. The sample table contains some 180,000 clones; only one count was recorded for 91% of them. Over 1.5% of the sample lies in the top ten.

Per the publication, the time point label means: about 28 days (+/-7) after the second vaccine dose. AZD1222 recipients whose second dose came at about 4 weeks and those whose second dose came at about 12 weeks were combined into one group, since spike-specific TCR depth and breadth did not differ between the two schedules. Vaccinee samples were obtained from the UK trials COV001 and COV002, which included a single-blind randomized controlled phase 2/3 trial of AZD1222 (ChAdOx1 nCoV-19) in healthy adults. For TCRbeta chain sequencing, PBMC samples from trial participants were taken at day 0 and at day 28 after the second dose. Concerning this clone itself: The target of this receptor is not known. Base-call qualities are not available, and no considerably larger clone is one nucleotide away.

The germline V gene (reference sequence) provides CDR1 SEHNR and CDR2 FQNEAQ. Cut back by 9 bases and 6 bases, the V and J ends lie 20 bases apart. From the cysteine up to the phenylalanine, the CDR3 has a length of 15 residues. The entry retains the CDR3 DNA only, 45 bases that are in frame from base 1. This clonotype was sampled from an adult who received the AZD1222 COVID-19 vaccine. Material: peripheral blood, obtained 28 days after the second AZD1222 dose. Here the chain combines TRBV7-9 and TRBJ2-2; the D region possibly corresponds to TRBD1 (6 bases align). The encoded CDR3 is CASNKINRVAGELFF. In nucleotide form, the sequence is TGTGCCAGTAACAAAATCAACAGGGTCGCCGGGGAGCTGTTTTTT.